The source of this T cell receptor beta chain is a study of cytomegalovirus exposure and HLA in healthy donors. Study as a whole: It was reported in a later analysis that the 120 validation repertoires used the same platform as the 500 to 700 first-cohort repertoires.

CDR1 and CDR2 (germline): SNHLY, FYNNEI. Trimming left V 5 bases short and J 0 bases short, with 14 bases between. This CDR3 contains 16 residues. Repertoires were generated with immunoSEQ multiplex PCR, while TCRdb's copy carries only in-frame clones and drops some. The top ten clones hold approximately 3.3% of a sample with approximately 76,000 clones, approximately 94% of them seen once. The gene calls are TRBV2 and TRBJ2-1, with D perhaps matching TRBD2 (6 bases). Sequenced material: PBMCs. This clonotype was sampled from a woman aged 18-35 years in good health and CMV-seropositive. CDR3 sequence reads: CASSFGRGTSYNEQFF. The CDR3 coding sequence is TGTGCCAGCAGTTTTGGGCGGGGAACCTCCTACAATGAGCAGTTCTTC.